The clone carrying this TCR beta chain showed up just a few times. The source of the sample is a study of regulatory T cells in long-lasting Graves disease. Time point described: persistent/refractory GD, antithyroid drugs over 5 years with positive TRAb. After RNA was extracted from PBMCs, the TCR library was made from it. Construction of TCR beta libraries relied on iRepertoire HTBI primers and on Arm-PCR targeting CDR3 regions. Authors' analysis steps: Overall, samples carried approximately 60 TRBV and 14 TRBJ segments. TCRdb re-called the multiplex PCR reads through MiXCR, storing one row per CDR3 protein. TCRdb's processing, not the study's, gives the V and J calls here. The profile shows about half a million distinct CDR3 sequences, around a fifth of them singletons. V was pared by 5 bases and J by 3 bases, with 9 bases between. CDR3 length: 13 residues. Germline V lookup: CDR1 MDHEN, CDR2 SYDVKM.

The chain uses TRBV28 and TRBJ2-3; no reliable D call. Material: peripheral blood mononuclear cells (PBMCs), obtained when the disease was refractory, from a patient treated with antithyroid drugs. This clonotype was obtained from a female donor with Graves disease. The CDR3 nucleotides are TGTGCCAGCAGTGGTAGTTGGACAGATACGCAGTATTTT. It is translated as CASSGSWTDTQYF.